Listed here are 5 T cell receptor beta chains from one sample, sequenced in a study of blood T cell repertoires in COVID-19. TCRdb keeps only in-frame clones here, not all; method: immunoSEQ multiplex PCR. The data show tens of thousands of clones, 70% to 90% seen once. Sequencing was done on a sample of peripheral blood. The receptors here all came from a human donor in a cohort sampled during active COVID-19. The donor label of this sample is uncertain.

The chain couples TRBV28 to TRBJ2-1; tentative D call: TRBD2 (7 bases). V was pared by 11 bases and J by 6 bases, with 23 bases between. Germline CDR1 and CDR2: MDHEN and SYDVKM. This CDR3 spans 15 amino acids. The CDR3 DNA sequence: TGTGCCGGAAGTCAAGGGGGGGGTGCGAGCAATGAGCAGTTCTTC. Amino acid sequence: CAGSQGGGASNEQFF.

The chain uses TRBV27 and TRBJ2-5, with D perhaps TRBD2 (5 bases). CDR1 and CDR2 from the germline V gene are MNHEY and SMNVEV (reference sequence). This CDR3 spans 9 amino acids. Trimming pared 11 bases from V and 7 bases from J, leaving 8 bases between. CDR3 residues: CALRGTQYF. The CDR3 nucleotides are TGTGCCTTACGGGGGACCCAGTACTTC.

The chain uses TRBV24-1 and TRBJ2-5, with 7 bases that match TRBD2. The CDR3 runs to 14 residues. With V trimmed by 5 bases and J by 6 bases, 8 bases remained unmatched. Germline V CDR1 and CDR2: KGHDR, SFDVKD. CDR3 sequence reads: CATSGSREVKTQYF. The CDR3 nucleotides read TGTGCCACCAGTGGCTCTCGGGAGGTGAAGACCCAGTACTTC.

In its sample, this clone was seen once. The V and J genes are TRBV7-6 and TRBJ2-3, with TRBD2 identical over 12 bases. The CDR3 is 18 amino acids. V lost 1 base and J lost 4; bases outside the gene matches: 9. Germline assignment: CDR1 SGHVS and CDR2 FNYEAQ. The CDR3 DNA sequence: TGTGCCAGCAGCTTAGGGGCTAGCGGGAGGGGGAAGCCAGATACGCAGTATTTT. Translation: CASSLGASGRGKPDTQYF.

The genes are TRBV6-5 and TRBJ2-1; D uncertain. Germline CDR1 reads MNHEY; CDR2 reads SVGAGI. CDR3 length equals 12 residues. The germline V and J ends were trimmed by 7 bases and 8 bases, with 12 bases remaining between them. CDR3: CASIRSRHEQFF. The DNA of the CDR3 is TGTGCCAGCATTAGGAGTAGGCATGAGCAGTTCTTC.